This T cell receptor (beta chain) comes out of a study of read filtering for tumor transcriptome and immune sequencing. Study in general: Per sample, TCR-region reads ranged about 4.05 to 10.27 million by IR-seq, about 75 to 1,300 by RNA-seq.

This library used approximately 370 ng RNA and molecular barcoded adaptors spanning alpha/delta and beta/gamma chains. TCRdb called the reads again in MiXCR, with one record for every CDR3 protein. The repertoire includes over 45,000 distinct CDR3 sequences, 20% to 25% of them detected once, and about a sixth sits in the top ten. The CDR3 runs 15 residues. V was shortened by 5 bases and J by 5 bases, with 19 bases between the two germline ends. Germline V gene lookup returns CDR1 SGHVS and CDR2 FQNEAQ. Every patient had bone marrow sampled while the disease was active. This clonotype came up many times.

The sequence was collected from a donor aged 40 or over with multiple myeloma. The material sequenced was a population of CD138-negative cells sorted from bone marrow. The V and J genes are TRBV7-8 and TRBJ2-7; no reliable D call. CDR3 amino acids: CASSQDGERYHEQYF. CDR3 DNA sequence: TGTGCCAGCAGCCAAGACGGAGAACGCTATCACGAGCAGTACTTC.